The TCR beta chain under discussion was sequenced for a study of T-cell memory formation after mild COVID-19. The wider study: There were largely donor-specific TCR clusters. General observations from the study: Among contracting clones, CD4+ were mainly CM/EM and CD8+ enriched in EMRA.

This clonotype was observed many times. Its antigen is currently unknown. cDNA libraries for TCR alpha and TCR beta, carrying sample barcodes and UMIs, came from 5'RACE with constant-segment primers. TCRdb analysed the 5' RACE reads with MiXCR anew, one entry per CDR3 protein. The repertoire has hundreds of thousands of distinct CDR3 sequences, roughly 15% of them found once; the top ten carry about a fifth. V dropped 0 bases and J dropped 2 bases, with 9 bases sitting between them. This CDR3 is 15 amino acids long. Germline V lookup: CDR1 SGHKS, CDR2 YYEKEE (reference sequence). This receptor was obtained from a man aged 18 to 35 who had mild COVID-19 (a few samples of this study predate the infection). Cell type and time point are not known. The specimen sequenced was PBMCs or a T cell subset sorted from them (not recorded which). The chain has TRBV5-5 and TRBJ2-1; D remains unclear. The CDR3 spells CASSLAPGAYNEQFF. The CDR3 bases are TGTGCCAGCAGCTTGGCCCCGGGTGCCTACAATGAGCAGTTCTTC.